These 23 T cell receptor beta chains share one sample of origin, sequenced in a study of blood T cell repertoires in COVID-19. Data came from immunoSEQ multiplex PCR; TCRdb stores just in-frame clones and leaves some out. The sample gives 80,000 to 100,000 clones, around 75% of which show up once; 24% is in the top ten. Sequencing was done on a sample of peripheral blood. These receptors came from a man in his sixties or seventies with acute or convalescent COVID-19.

This clone occurred once. The gene calls are TRBV4-1 and TRBJ1-2; TRBD1 matches 8 bases. Germline assignment: CDR1 MGHRA and CDR2 YSYEKL. The V gene end was trimmed by 0 bases and the J gene end by 7 bases; junction bases not matched to a gene: 4. The CDR3 extends over 14 amino acids. The CDR3 DNA is TGCGCCAGCAGCCAAGAGAGGACAGGGCCTGGCTACACCTTC. The encoded protein is CASSQERTGPGYTF.

Written as DNA, the CDR3 is TGTGCCAGCACCCGGGGGACAGGCCGCTCGAACACTGAAGCTTTCTTT. Protein product: CASTRGTGRSNTEAFF. This sequence joins TRBV5-4 and TRBJ1-1, with 8 bases lining up with TRBD1. The V gene end was trimmed by 6 bases and the J gene end by 1 base; junction bases not matched to a gene: 11. Germline V gene lookup returns CDR1 SGHNT and CDR2 YYREEE (reference sequence). The CDR3 has 16 residues.

V is TRBV11-3 and J is TRBJ2-1; possible D gene TRBD2, 6 bases. The CDR3 runs to 16 residues. V lost 5 bases to trimming and J lost 4 bases, with 18 bases between them. Per germline, CDR1 SGHNT and CDR2 YENEEA. CDR3 sequence reads: CASSTRGTRPYNEQFF. For the CDR3, the DNA is TGTGCCAGCAGCACCCGGGGGACCCGCCCATACAATGAGCAGTTCTTC.

In this sample, this clone turned up a few times. The chain combines TRBV18 with TRBJ2-7, with D perhaps matching TRBD2 (6 bases). Per germline, CDR1 KGHSH and CDR2 LQKENI. V dropped 3 bases and J dropped 3 bases, with 18 bases sitting between them. The CDR3 runs to 16 residues. This chain's CDR3 is CASSPPKGGAYYEQYF. In DNA form, the CDR3 reads TGTGCCAGCTCACCCCCCAAGGGAGGAGCTTACTACGAGCAGTACTTC. Looking up the rest from reference TRBV18 and TRBJ2-7 gives the full variable domain: NAGVMQNPRHLVRRRGQEARLRCSPMKGHSHVYWYRQLPEEGLKFMVYLQKENIIDESGMPKERFSAEFPKEGPSILRIQQVVRGDSAAYFCASSPPKGGAYYEQYFGPGTRLTVT.

The J gene is TRBJ1-3, the V gene TRBV2; D gene ambiguous. The CDR3 consists of 17 residues. Germline V gives CDR1 SNHLY, CDR2 FYNNEI. The germline V and J ends were trimmed by 0 bases and 0 bases, with 12 bases remaining between them. The CDR3 loop reads CASSEALSSRSGNTIYF. The CDR3 DNA reads TGTGCCAGCAGTGAAGCGCTTAGCTCCCGCTCTGGAAACACCATATATTTT.

The genes are TRBV28 and TRBJ1-2, with a weak D call TRBD1 (6 bases). Germline V gene data show CDR1 as MDHEN and CDR2 as SYDVKM. Trimming cost V 3 bases and J 4 bases, with 12 bases left between them. CDR3 length equals 14 residues. The CDR3 DNA reads as TGTGCCAGCAGTTTCGGGGGGCGAGGCTATGGCTACACCTTC. Translating it yields CASSFGGRGYGYTF.

This rearrangement joins TRBV27 to TRBJ2-7, with 10 bases that match TRBD2. V lost 3 bases and J lost 3; bases outside the gene matches: 11. The germline V gene has CDR1 MNHEY and CDR2 SMNVEV (reference sequence). The CDR3 consists of 17 residues. The CDR3: CASSLGAGGLVDYEQYF. The DNA of the CDR3 is TGTGCCAGCAGTTTGGGAGCGGGAGGGCTCGTAGACTACGAGCAGTACTTC.

The rearrangement joins TRBV9 to TRBJ2-2, with TRBD1 matching over 11 bases. This CDR3 has 15 residues. The germline V gene encodes CDR1 SGDLS and CDR2 YYNGEE. V was clipped by 2 bases and J by 4 bases; unmatched bases: 1. This chain's CDR3 is CASSVDRGLTGELFF. The CDR3 DNA follows: TGTGCCAGCAGCGTGGACAGGGGGCTCACCGGGGAGCTGTTTTTT.

The chain employs TRBV6-5 and TRBJ2-1, with 7 bases that match TRBD1. V lost 5 bases and J lost 3; bases outside the gene matches: 4. The CDR3 is 14 amino acids. The germline gives CDR1 MNHEY, CDR2 SVGAGI. The CDR3 nucleotides are TGTGCCAGCAGTCCCAGGACAGGCTACAATGAGCAGTTCTTC. It specifies CASSPRTGYNEQFF.

This chain connects TRBV30 to TRBJ2-4; the match to TRBD2 covers 9 bases. Germline-derived CDR1 and CDR2 are GTSNPN and SVGIG (reference sequence). The CDR3 has 17 residues. V dropped 2 bases and J dropped 2; count of bases not matched to a gene: 10. The CDR3 bases are TGTGCCTGGAGTTCGACTAGCGGTACAAGGCCCAAAAACATTCAGTACTTC. Its translation: CAWSSTSGTRPKNIQYF.

V gene TRBV2 combines with J gene TRBJ2-1; 8 bases align to TRBD2. This CDR3 has 14 residues. The V and J ends lost 11 bases and 1 base, in that order; junction bases with no gene match: 7. Germline V gene data show CDR1 as SNHLY and CDR2 as FYNNEI. The DNA of the CDR3 is TGTGCCTGTATAGCGGGACAATCCTACAATGAGCAGTTCTTC. This translates into CACIAGQSYNEQFF.

The chain uses TRBV5-1 and TRBJ2-1, with D unclear. Looked up from germline, CDR1 is SGHRS and CDR2 is YFSETQ. The CDR3 loop spans 15 amino acids. V was trimmed by 0 bases and J by 0 bases, leaving 7 bases between them. The CDR3, as DNA: TGCGCCAGCAGCTTGGACTTCCGCTCCTACAATGAGCAGTTCTTC. Amino acids: CASSLDFRSYNEQFF.

This clone was seen a single time. The chain links TRBV6-6 to TRBJ2-7, with 8 bases identical to TRBD2. The V gene's germline CDR1 is MNHNY and CDR2 SVGAGI (reference sequence). The V and J ends lost 5 bases and 9 bases, in that order; junction bases with no gene match: 12. The CDR3 consists of 14 residues. CDR3 protein: CASSRAGDEKGQYF. The CDR3 DNA sequence: TGTGCCAGCAGTCGAGCGGGAGACGAAAAGGGGCAGTACTTC.

This chain connects TRBV18 to TRBJ1-4; possibly TRBD1 for D (6 bases). CDR1 is KGHSH and CDR2 is LQKENI in the germline V gene. Trimming removed 0 bases from V and 4 bases from J, with 15 bases in between. The CDR3 length is 17 residues. CDR3 protein: CASSPPNRAGVNEKLFF. CDR3 DNA sequence: TGTGCCAGCTCACCACCGAACAGGGCTGGGGTTAATGAAAAACTGTTTTTT.

This sequence joins TRBV18 and TRBJ2-5, with 9 nucleotides matching TRBD1. The length of the CDR3 is 15 residues. J was trimmed by 4 bases and V by 6 bases; bases with no gene match: 9. Germline loops: CDR1 KGHSH, CDR2 LQKENI. The CDR3: CASSPGQGQGETQYF. The CDR3 DNA reads as TGTGCCAGCTCGCCCGGACAGGGGCAAGGAGAGACCCAGTACTTC.

The chain has TRBV27 and TRBJ2-7; TRBD2 aligns across 10 bases. This CDR3 has 15 amino acids. V dropped 2 bases and J dropped 3; count of bases not matched to a gene: 4. Germline V gene lookup returns CDR1 MNHEY and CDR2 SMNVEV (reference sequence). The CDR3 bases are TGTGCCAGCAGTTTAAAGCTAGCGGGGGTCTACGAGCAGTACTTC. This gives the protein CASSLKLAGVYEQYF.

This chain joins TRBV9 and TRBJ2-7; D is ambiguous. The CDR3 has 13 amino acids. Trimming left V 4 bases short and J 4 bases short, with 12 bases between. Germline V CDR1 and CDR2: SGDLS, YYNGEE. This chain's CDR3 is CASSPNAGYEQYF. DNA for the CDR3: TGTGCCAGCAGCCCCAACGCCGGTTACGAGCAGTACTTC.

The rearrangement links TRBV6-5 to TRBJ2-3, with a possible D match to TRBD1 (5 bases). The CDR3 covers 13 residues. Trimming shortened V by 2 bases and J by 6 bases, and 9 bases separated the two germline ends. Germline V CDR1 and CDR2: MNHEY, SVGAGI. The CDR3 DNA is TGTGCCAGCAGTTACGGGTCAGGGGATACGCAGTATTTT. It specifies CASSYGSGDTQYF.

This clone showed up just a few times. The chain employs TRBV27 and TRBJ1-5; D perhaps matches TRBD1 (6 bases). CDR1 is MNHEY and CDR2 is SMNVEV in the germline V gene (reference sequence). This CDR3 comprises 19 residues. With 0 bases removed from V and 4 bases from J, the gap between germline ends came to 22 bases. The CDR3 loop is CASSLSLGAGNYNNQPQHF. The CDR3 coding sequence is TGTGCCAGCAGTTTATCGTTGGGGGCCGGGAACTACAATAATCAGCCCCAGCATTTT.

This clone has just a few counts. The chain's CDR3 is CASSQAGAGAGYEQYF. CDR3 nucleotides: TGCGCCAGCAGCCAAGCCGGAGCGGGAGCTGGTTACGAGCAGTACTTC. This chain uses TRBV4-1 with TRBJ2-7; 8 bases align to TRBD2. The trim removed 1 base at V and 4 bases at J, leaving 9 bases unmatched. The CDR3 is 16 residues long. Germline values: CDR1 MGHRA, CDR2 YSYEKL.

The rearrangement uses TRBV28 and TRBJ2-1; TRBD2 matches at 15 bases. This CDR3 is 17 amino acids long. Germline assignment: CDR1 MDHEN and CDR2 SYDVKM. The V segment lost 6 bases and the J segment 9 bases; nucleotides outside the gene matches: 12. For the CDR3, the DNA is TGTGCCAGCAGAGGACTAGCGGGAGGGCCGAGCATCCGTGAGCAGTTCTTC. The encoded protein is CASRGLAGGPSIREQFF. Drawing the rest from reference TRBV28 and TRBJ2-1, the complete variable domain is DVKVTQSSRYLVKRTGEKVFLECVQDMDHENMFWYRQDPGLGLRLIYFSYDVKMKEKGDIPEGYSVSREKKERFSLILESASTNQTSMYLCASRGLAGGPSIREQFFGPGTRLTVL.

This clone was found many times. The chain combines TRBV28 with TRBJ1-4; 10 bases are a match to TRBD1. Trimming removed 7 bases from V and 8 bases from J; junction bases left unmatched: 13. This CDR3 contains 16 residues. CDR1 and CDR2 from the germline V gene are MDHEN and SYDVKM. The CDR3 loop is CASTDLSGQGYEKLFF. The CDR3 DNA reads as TGTGCCAGCACGGATTTGTCGGGACAGGGGTACGAAAAACTGTTTTTT.

This chain connects TRBV21-1 to TRBJ2-4; TRBD1, the D gene given by the table, was not confirmed from the DNA. TRBV21-1 is a recognized pseudogene. CDR3 size: 16 residues. CDR3 coding DNA: TGTGCCAGCAGCAAAGGGCCCAGTCCCCCACAAAACATTCAGTACTTC. Translated, it gives CASSKGPSPPQNIQYF.